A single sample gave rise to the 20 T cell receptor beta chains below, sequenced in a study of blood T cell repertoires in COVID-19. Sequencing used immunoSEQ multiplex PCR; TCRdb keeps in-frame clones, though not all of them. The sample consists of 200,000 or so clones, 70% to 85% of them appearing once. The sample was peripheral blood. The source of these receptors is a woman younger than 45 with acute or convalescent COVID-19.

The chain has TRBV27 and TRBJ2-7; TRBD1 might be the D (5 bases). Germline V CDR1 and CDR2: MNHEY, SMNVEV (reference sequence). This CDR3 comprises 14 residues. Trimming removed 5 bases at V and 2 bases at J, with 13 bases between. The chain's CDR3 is CASSPGSQAYEQYF. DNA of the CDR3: TGTGCCAGCAGTCCAGGGTCTCAGGCCTACGAGCAGTACTTC.

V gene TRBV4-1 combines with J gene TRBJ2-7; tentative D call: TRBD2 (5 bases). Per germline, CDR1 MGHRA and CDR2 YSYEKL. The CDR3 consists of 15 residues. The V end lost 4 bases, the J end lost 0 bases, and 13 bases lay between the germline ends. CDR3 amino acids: CASSRELEASYEQYF. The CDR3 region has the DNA TGCGCCAGCAGCCGAGAACTGGAGGCCTCCTACGAGCAGTACTTC.

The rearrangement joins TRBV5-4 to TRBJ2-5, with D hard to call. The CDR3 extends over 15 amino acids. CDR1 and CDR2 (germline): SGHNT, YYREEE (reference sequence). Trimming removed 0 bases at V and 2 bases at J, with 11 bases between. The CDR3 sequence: CASSLERGRQETQYF. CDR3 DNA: TGTGCCAGCAGCTTGGAGCGCGGCAGACAAGAGACCCAGTACTTC.

The CDR3, as DNA: TGCGCCAGCAGCCAAGATTGGCCAGGGGGCGGGGAAGCTTTCTTT. This translates into CASSQDWPGGGEAFF. The genes are TRBV4-1 and TRBJ1-1; 8 nucleotides match TRBD1. CDR1 MGHRA and CDR2 YSYEKL come from the germline V gene. The V and J ends lost 0 bases and 8 bases, in that order; junction bases with no gene match: 8. The CDR3 has 15 amino acids.

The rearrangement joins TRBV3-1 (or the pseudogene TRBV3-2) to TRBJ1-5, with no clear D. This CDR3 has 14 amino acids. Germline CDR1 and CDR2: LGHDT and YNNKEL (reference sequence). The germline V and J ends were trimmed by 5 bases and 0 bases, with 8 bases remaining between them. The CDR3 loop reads CASSSQNSNQPQHF. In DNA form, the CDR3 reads TGTGCCAGCAGCTCCCAAAATAGCAATCAGCCCCAGCATTTT.

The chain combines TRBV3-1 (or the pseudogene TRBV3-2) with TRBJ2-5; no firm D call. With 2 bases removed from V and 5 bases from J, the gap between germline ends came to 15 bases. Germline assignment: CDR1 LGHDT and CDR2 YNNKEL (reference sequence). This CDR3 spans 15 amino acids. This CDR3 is CASSQNPSLIETQYF. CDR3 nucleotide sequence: TGTGCCAGCAGCCAAAATCCTAGTCTGATCGAGACCCAGTACTTC.

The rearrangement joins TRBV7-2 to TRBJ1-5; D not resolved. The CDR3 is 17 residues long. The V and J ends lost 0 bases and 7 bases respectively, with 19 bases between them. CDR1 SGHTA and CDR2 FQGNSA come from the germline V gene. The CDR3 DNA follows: TGTGCCAGCAGCTTAGCCCACGGAGGACCTTCGGGCCAGCCCCAGCATTTT. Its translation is CASSLAHGGPSGQPQHF.

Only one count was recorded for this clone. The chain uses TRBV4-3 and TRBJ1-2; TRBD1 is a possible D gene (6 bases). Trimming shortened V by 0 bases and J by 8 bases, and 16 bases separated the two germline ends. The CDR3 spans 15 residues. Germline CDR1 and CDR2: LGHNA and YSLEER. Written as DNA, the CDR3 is TGCGCCAGCAGCCAAGATCCCGGACAGTGGAGAGGCTACACCTTC. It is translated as CASSQDPGQWRGYTF.

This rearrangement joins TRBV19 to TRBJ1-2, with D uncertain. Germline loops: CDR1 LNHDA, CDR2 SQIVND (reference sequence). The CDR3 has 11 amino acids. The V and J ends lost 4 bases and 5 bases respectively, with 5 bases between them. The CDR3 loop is CASSSSYGYTF. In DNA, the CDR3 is TGTGCCAGTAGTAGCAGTTATGGCTACACCTTC.

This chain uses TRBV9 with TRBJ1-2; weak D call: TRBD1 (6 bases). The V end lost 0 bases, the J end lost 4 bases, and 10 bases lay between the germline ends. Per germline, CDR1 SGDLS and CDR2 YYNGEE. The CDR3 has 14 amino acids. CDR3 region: CASSVESRGYGYTF. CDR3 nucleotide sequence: TGTGCCAGCAGCGTAGAATCCAGGGGCTATGGCTACACCTTC.

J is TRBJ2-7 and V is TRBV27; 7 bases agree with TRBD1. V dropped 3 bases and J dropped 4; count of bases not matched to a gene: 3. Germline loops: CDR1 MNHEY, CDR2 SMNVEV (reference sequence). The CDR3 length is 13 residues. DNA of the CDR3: TGTGCCAGCAGTTTCGGGACAGAGTACGAGCAGTACTTC. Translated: CASSFGTEYEQYF.

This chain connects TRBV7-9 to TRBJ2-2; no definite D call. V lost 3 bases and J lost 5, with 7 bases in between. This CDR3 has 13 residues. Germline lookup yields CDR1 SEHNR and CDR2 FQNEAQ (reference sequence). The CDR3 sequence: CASSFDITGELFF. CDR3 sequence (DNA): TGTGCCAGCAGCTTTGACATAACCGGGGAGCTGTTTTTT.

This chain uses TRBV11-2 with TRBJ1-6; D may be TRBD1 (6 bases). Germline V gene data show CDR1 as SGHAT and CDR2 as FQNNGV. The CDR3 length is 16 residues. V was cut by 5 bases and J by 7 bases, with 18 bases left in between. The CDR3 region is CASSHANRDPNSPLHF. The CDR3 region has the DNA TGTGCCAGCAGCCACGCGAACAGGGATCCCAATTCACCCCTCCACTTT.

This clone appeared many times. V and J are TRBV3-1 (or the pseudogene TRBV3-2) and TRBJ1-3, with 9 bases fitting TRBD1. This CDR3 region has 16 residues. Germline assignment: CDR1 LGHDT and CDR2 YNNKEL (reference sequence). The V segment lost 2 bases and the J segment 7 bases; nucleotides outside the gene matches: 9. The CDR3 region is CASSQQTGGPWNTIYF. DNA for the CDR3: TGTGCCAGCAGCCAACAAACAGGGGGCCCTTGGAACACCATATATTTT.

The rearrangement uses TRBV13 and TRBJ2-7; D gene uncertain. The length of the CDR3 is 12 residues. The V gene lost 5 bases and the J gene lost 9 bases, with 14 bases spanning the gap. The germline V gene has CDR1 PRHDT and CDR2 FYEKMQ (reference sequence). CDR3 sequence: CASSLLEVGQYF. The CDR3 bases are TGTGCCAGCAGCCTCCTTGAGGTAGGGCAGTACTTC.

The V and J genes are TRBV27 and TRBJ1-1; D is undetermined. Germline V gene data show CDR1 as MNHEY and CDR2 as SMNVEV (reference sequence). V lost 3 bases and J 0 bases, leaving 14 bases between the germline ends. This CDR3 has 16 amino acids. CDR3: CASSFLVPDMNTEAFF. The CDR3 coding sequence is TGTGCCAGCAGTTTCCTGGTCCCAGATATGAACACTGAAGCTTTCTTT.

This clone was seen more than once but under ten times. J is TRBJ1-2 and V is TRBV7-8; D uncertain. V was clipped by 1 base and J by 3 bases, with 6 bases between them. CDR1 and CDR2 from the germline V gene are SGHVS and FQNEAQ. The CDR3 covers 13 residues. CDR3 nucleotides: TGTGCCAGCAGCTTAGAACGCGACTATGGCTACACCTTC. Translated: CASSLERDYGYTF.

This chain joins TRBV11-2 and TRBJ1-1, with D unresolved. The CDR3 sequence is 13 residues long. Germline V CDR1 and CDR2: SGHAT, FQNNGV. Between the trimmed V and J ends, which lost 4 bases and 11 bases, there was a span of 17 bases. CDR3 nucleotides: TGTGCCAGCAGCTCGAAGGAGAATGGGAGGGCTTTCTTT. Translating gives CASSSKENGRAFF.

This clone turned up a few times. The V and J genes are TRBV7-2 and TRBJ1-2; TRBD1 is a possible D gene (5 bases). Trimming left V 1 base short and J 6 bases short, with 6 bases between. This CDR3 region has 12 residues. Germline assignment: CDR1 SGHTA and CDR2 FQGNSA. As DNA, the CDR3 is TGTGCCAGCAGCTTAGACAGGAATGGCTACACCTTC. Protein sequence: CASSLDRNGYTF. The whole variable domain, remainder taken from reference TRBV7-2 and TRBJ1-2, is GAGVSQSPSNKVTEKGKDVELRCDPISGHTALYWYRQSLGQGLEFLIYFQGNSAPDKSGLPSDRFSAERTGGSVSTLTIQRTQQEDSAVYLCASSLDRNGYTFGSGTRLTVV.

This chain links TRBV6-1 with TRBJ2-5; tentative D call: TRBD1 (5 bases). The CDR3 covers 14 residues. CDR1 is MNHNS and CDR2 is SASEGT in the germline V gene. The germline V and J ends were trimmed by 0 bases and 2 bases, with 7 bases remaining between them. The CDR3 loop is CASSEANRQETQYF. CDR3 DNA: TGTGCCAGCAGTGAAGCGAACAGGCAAGAGACCCAGTACTTC.